Listed below are T cell receptor beta chains from one sample, sequenced in a study of T-cell memory formation after mild COVID-19. TCRdb reprocessed the 5' RACE reads via MiXCR and lists one record per CDR3 protein. The data show about 140,000 distinct CDR3 sequences, roughly 6.3% seen once. The specimen was PBMCs or a T cell subset sorted from them (not recorded which). The receptor set was obtained from an adult woman who had mild COVID-19 (a few samples of this study predate the infection). Cell type and time point are not known. Both conserved end residues are part of each CDR3. A D gene is named only where the DNA matches it firmly. Not every row has a clone size; where given, it reads once, few, many or a size class.

abundance: many
d_gene: -
j_gene: TRBJ2-7
v_gene: TRBV24-1
CDR3aa: CATSVGYEQYF
CDR3nt: TGTGCCACCAGTGTTGGCTACGAGCAGTACTTC

abundance: many
d_gene: -
j_gene: TRBJ2-2
v_gene: TRBV5-1
CDR3aa: CASSSDNTGELFF
CDR3nt: TGCGCCAGCAGCTCGGATAACACCGGGGAGCTGTTTTTT

abundance: -
d_gene: TRBD1
j_gene: TRBJ1-5
v_gene: TRBV20-1
CDR3aa: CSAIRQGDPRNQPQHF
CDR3nt: TGCAGTGCTATAAGGCAGGGGGACCCCCGCAATCAGCCCCAGCATTTT

abundance: many
d_gene: -
j_gene: TRBJ2-4
v_gene: TRBV27
CDR3aa: CASTLPSSKNIQYF
CDR3nt: TGTGCCAGCACCCTCCCGAGTTCTAAAAACATTCAGTACTTC

abundance: few
d_gene: -
j_gene: TRBJ2-2
v_gene: TRBV7-2
CDR3aa: CASSLYAGLKTGELFF
CDR3nt: TGTGCCAGCAGCTTATACGCGGGACTCAAAACCGGGGAGCTGTTTTTT

abundance: -
d_gene: -
j_gene: TRBJ1-5
v_gene: TRBV30
CDR3aa: CAWSPKKTGPRGGQPQHF
CDR3nt: TGTGCCTGGAGTCCCAAGAAGACAGGCCCTAGAGGGGGTCAGCCCCAGCATTTT

abundance: -
d_gene: -
j_gene: TRBJ2-1
v_gene: TRBV20-1
CDR3aa: CSASSRTNNEQFF
CDR3nt: TGCAGTGCTAGTTCCCGTACAAACAATGAGCAGTTCTTC

abundance: many
d_gene: -
j_gene: TRBJ2-1
v_gene: TRBV24-1
CDR3aa: CATSDRAVNEQFF
CDR3nt: TGTGCCACCAGTGACAGGGCCGTAAATGAGCAGTTCTTC

abundance: few
d_gene: TRBD2
j_gene: TRBJ2-1
v_gene: TRBV5-1
CDR3aa: CASSLAVRLAGTYNEQFF
CDR3nt: TGCGCCAGCAGCTTGGCCGTTAGACTAGCGGGAACCTACAATGAGCAGTTCTTC

abundance: -
d_gene: TRBD2
j_gene: TRBJ2-3
v_gene: TRBV12-3/TRBV12-4
CDR3aa: CASSAGLAAVTDTQYF
CDR3nt: TGTGCCAGCAGTGCCGGACTAGCGGCGGTGACAGATACGCAGTATTTT

abundance: few
d_gene: -
j_gene: TRBJ2-1
v_gene: TRBV11-2
CDR3aa: CASSLDWSSEQFF
CDR3nt: TGTGCCAGCAGCTTAGATTGGTCCAGTGAGCAGTTCTTC

abundance: -
d_gene: -
j_gene: TRBJ2-5
v_gene: TRBV12-3/TRBV12-4
CDR3aa: CASSWRETQYF
CDR3nt: TGTGCCAGCAGTTGGCGAGAGACCCAGTACTTC

abundance: many
d_gene: -
j_gene: TRBJ1-2
v_gene: TRBV5-5
CDR3aa: CASSGSLTNYGYTF
CDR3nt: TGTGCCAGCTCGGGATCCCTGACTAACTATGGCTACACCTTC

abundance: many
d_gene: -
j_gene: TRBJ2-7
v_gene: TRBV10-3
CDR3aa: CAISESEGFYEQYF
CDR3nt: TGTGCCATCAGTGAGTCGGAGGGATTCTACGAGCAGTACTTC

abundance: many
d_gene: TRBD2
j_gene: TRBJ2-5
v_gene: TRBV12-3/TRBV12-4
CDR3aa: CASSPGLAPQYF
CDR3nt: TGTGCCAGCAGTCCAGGACTAGCTCCCCAGTACTTC

abundance: many
d_gene: -
j_gene: TRBJ2-1
v_gene: TRBV12-3/TRBV12-4
CDR3aa: CASSLALHEQFF
CDR3nt: TGTGCCAGCAGTTTAGCGCTACATGAGCAGTTCTTC

abundance: -
d_gene: -
j_gene: TRBJ2-7
v_gene: TRBV5-3
CDR3aa: CARSTKEGNSSYEQYF
CDR3nt: TGTGCCAGAAGCACCAAGGAAGGTAATAGCTCCTACGAGCAGTACTTC